The 24 T cell receptor beta chains below were found in one sample sequenced in a study of shared clonotypes between healthy human individuals. Libraries were prepared by immunoSEQ multiplex PCR; TCRdb keeps only in-frame clonotypes and omits some of them. This sample yields more than 400,000 clones, of which 90% to 96% are seen a single time; 0.06% belongs to the top ten. The specimen was naive CD4+ T cells sorted from blood. Subset in this sample: CD45RA+ positively selected. These receptors were obtained from a woman aged 25 to 39 in good health.

The chain couples TRBV2 to TRBJ1-6, with D possibly TRBD1 on 6 matching bases. CDR3 size: 15 residues. Looked up from germline, CDR1 is SNHLY and CDR2 is FYNNEI. The germline V and J ends were trimmed by 4 bases and 7 bases, with 14 bases remaining between them. The CDR3 sequence is CASSVEGQGNSPLHF. The CDR3 DNA sequence: TGTGCCAGCAGTGTTGAGGGACAAGGAAATTCACCCCTCCACTTT.

V and J are TRBV6-4 and TRBJ2-7, with D possibly matching TRBD1 (7 bases). The CDR3 sequence is 15 residues long. V lost 8 bases and J lost 0, with 17 bases in between. Germline loops: CDR1 MRHNA, CDR2 SNTAGT. CDR3 protein: CASHGGGVSSYEQYF. The DNA for the CDR3 is TGTGCCAGCCACGGAGGGGGCGTGAGCTCCTACGAGCAGTACTTC.

The chain carries TRBV28 and TRBJ2-1, with D perhaps given as TRBD1 or TRBD2 (5 bases each). Germline lookup yields CDR1 MDHEN and CDR2 SYDVKM. Between the trimmed V and J ends, which lost 5 bases and 9 bases, there was a span of 14 bases. The CDR3 consists of 13 residues. As DNA, the CDR3 is TGTGCCAGCAGTCCCACGGTTGGGGGTGAGCAGTTCTTC. This codes for CASSPTVGGEQFF.

The chain combines TRBV5-4 with TRBJ1-1, with D possibly being TRBD1 (5 bases). V was pared by 0 bases and J by 6 bases, with 9 bases between. The length of the CDR3 is 13 residues. The germline V gene has CDR1 SGHNT and CDR2 YYREEE (reference sequence). The DNA for the CDR3 is TGTGCCAGCAGCTTGGTGGGGGTCTCTGAAGCTTTCTTT. This encodes CASSLVGVSEAFF.

The chain combines TRBV5-1 with TRBJ2-1; maybe TRBD2 (6 bases). From germline, CDR1 is SGHRS and CDR2 YFSETQ. V shed 2 bases and J shed 2 bases, with 11 bases lying between them. The CDR3 runs 15 residues. The CDR3 reads CASSLLAEAYNEQFF. In DNA form, the CDR3 reads TGCGCCAGCAGCTTATTAGCGGAAGCCTACAATGAGCAGTTCTTC.

The chain couples TRBV7-2 to TRBJ1-5; 12 bases fit TRBD1. CDR1 and CDR2 from the germline V gene are SGHTA and FQGNSA. The V segment lost 5 bases and the J segment 1 base; nucleotides outside the gene matches: 9. The CDR3 covers 18 residues. The CDR3 coding sequence is TGTGCCAGCAGCCCCGCCGGGACAGGGGGCTGGAGCAATCAGCCCCAGCATTTT. It specifies CASSPAGTGGWSNQPQHF. The full variable domain, in which reference TRBV7-2 and TRBJ1-5 provide the parts outside the CDR3, is GAGVSQSPSNKVTEKGKDVELRCDPISGHTALYWYRQSLGQGLEFLIYFQGNSAPDKSGLPSDRFSAERTGGSVSTLTIQRTQQEDSAVYLCASSPAGTGGWSNQPQHFGDGTRLSIL.

The genes are TRBV5-4 and TRBJ2-7, with D unresolved. Germline V gene sequence: CDR1 SGHNT, CDR2 YYREEE (reference sequence). The CDR3 consists of 14 residues. The germline V and J ends were trimmed by 7 bases and 3 bases, with 17 bases remaining between them. The CDR3 loop reads CASRRGPAVYEQYF. The DNA of the CDR3 is TGTGCCAGCCGTCGCGGACCCGCCGTCTACGAGCAGTACTTC.

This chain links TRBV19 with TRBJ2-3; D is unresolved. Germline values: CDR1 LNHDA, CDR2 SQIVND (reference sequence). The CDR3 is made up of 15 amino acids. The V end was cut by 5 bases, the J end by 2 bases, with 14 bases between. The DNA for the CDR3 is TGTGCCAGTAGTCGAGGCCAGGTGTTCACAGATACGCAGTATTTT. Its protein product is CASSRGQVFTDTQYF.

This rearrangement joins TRBV23-1 to TRBJ2-7; a possible D gene is TRBD2 (6 bases). TRBV23-1 is an open reading frame, and its role is uncertain. Between the trimmed V and J ends, which lost 3 bases and 2 bases, there was a span of 14 bases. The CDR3 sequence is 15 residues long. This chain's CDR3 is CASSQWRRGTYEQYF. CDR3 coding DNA: TGCGCCAGCAGTCAGTGGCGCCGGGGGACCTACGAGCAGTACTTC.

J is TRBJ1-5 and V is TRBV19; maybe TRBD1 (5 bases). Germline CDR1 reads LNHDA; CDR2 reads SQIVND (reference sequence). The CDR3 spans 18 residues. Deletions cut 3 bases from V and 1 base from J, with 19 bases between. CDR3 residues: CASSIDQALGLSNQPQHF. In nucleotides, the CDR3 is TGTGCCAGTAGTATCGACCAAGCATTGGGACTCAGCAATCAGCCCCAGCATTTT.

The J gene is TRBJ2-1, the V gene TRBV5-1; D is unclear. V lost 1 base and J lost 0, with 8 bases in between. This CDR3 region has 15 residues. In germline, CDR1 is SGHRS, CDR2 YFSETQ. The DNA for the CDR3 is TGCGCCAGCAGCTTGCAGGTCAGCTCCTACAATGAGCAGTTCTTC. This translates into CASSLQVSSYNEQFF.

This clone was counted a few times. The chain joins TRBV2 to TRBJ1-5, with D perhaps TRBD1 (6 bases). Per germline, CDR1 SNHLY and CDR2 FYNNEI. V was clipped by 0 bases and J by 6 bases, with 15 bases between them. CDR3 size: 16 residues. CDR3 loop: CASSEAPTGISQPQHF. The CDR3 coding sequence is TGTGCCAGCAGTGAAGCGCCCACAGGGATTAGTCAGCCCCAGCATTTT.

The chain uses TRBV5-8 and TRBJ2-5; TRBD2 matches 11 bases. The J call could be wrong; TRBJ2-7 is a better fit for the DNA end. This CDR3 has 15 amino acids. Germline V gene lookup returns CDR1 SGHTS and CDR2 YDEGEE. In DNA form, the CDR3 reads TGTGCCAGCAGCTTGTGGTCCGGGACTAGCGGCGAGCAGTACTTC. As protein: CASSLWSGTSGEQYF.

About this clone: Other DNA sequences from this sample encode an identical CDR3 as well. The rearrangement uses TRBV10-3 and TRBJ2-7, with TRBD1 identical over 10 bases. V lost 6 bases and J lost 2; bases outside the gene matches: 4. CDR3 size: 14 residues. Germline V CDR1 and CDR2: ENHRY, SYGVKD. CDR3 protein: CAISPGTGAYEQYF. CDR3 sequence (DNA): TGTGCCATCAGCCCCGGGACAGGGGCCTACGAGCAGTACTTC.

The chain couples TRBV30 to TRBJ2-5; 8 nucleotides line up with TRBD1. In germline, CDR1 is GTSNPN, CDR2 SVGIG (reference sequence). The CDR3 length is 14 residues. The J segment lost 5 bases and the V segment lost 5 bases, leaving 10 bases of the junction unmatched. The DNA for the CDR3 is TGTGCCTGGGCACCGACTGACAGGGGTGAGACCCAGTACTTC. Translated: CAWAPTDRGETQYF.

The chain combines TRBV10-3 with TRBJ2-3; D gene uncertain. The CDR3 has 13 amino acids. Germline CDR1 ENHRY, CDR2 SYGVKD. Trimming left V 5 bases short and J 4 bases short, with 10 bases between. The CDR3 DNA follows: TGTGCCATCAGTACGACAACCCCAGATACGCAGTATTTT. It translates to CAISTTTPDTQYF.

This clone was counted once. J is TRBJ2-7 and V is TRBV19; D is ambiguous. CDR1 and CDR2 from the germline V gene are LNHDA and SQIVND (reference sequence). The CDR3 extends over 14 amino acids. V lost 0 bases and J 3 bases, leaving 9 bases between the germline ends. The CDR3 DNA sequence: TGTGCCAGTAGTATAGATTTTTCAGGCTACGAGCAGTACTTC. As protein: CASSIDFSGYEQYF. Variable domain in full (rest from reference TRBV19 and TRBJ2-7): DGGITQSPKYLFRKEGQNVTLSCEQNLNHDAMYWYRQDPGQGLRLIYYSQIVNDFQKGDIAEGYSVSREKKESFPLTVTSAQKNPTAFYLCASSIDFSGYEQYFGPGTRLTVT.

About this clone itself: This specimen includes other DNA sequences encoding the same CDR3. The V gene is TRBV19, the J gene TRBJ1-1; D gene unclear. Germline V gives CDR1 LNHDA, CDR2 SQIVND (reference sequence). V was trimmed by 6 bases and J by 1 base, leaving 9 bases between them. CDR3 length: 13 residues. As DNA, the CDR3 is TGTGCCAGTAGCAGGACTGAGAACACTGAAGCTTTCTTT. Translated: CASSRTENTEAFF. The full variable domain, its missing parts supplied by reference TRBV19 and TRBJ1-1, is DGGITQSPKYLFRKEGQNVTLSCEQNLNHDAMYWYRQDPGQGLRLIYYSQIVNDFQKGDIAEGYSVSREKKESFPLTVTSAQKNPTAFYLCASSRTENTEAFFGQGTRLTVV.

The chain has TRBV29-1 and TRBJ2-2, with D perhaps matching TRBD1 (5 bases). V lost 1 base and J lost 1, with 7 bases in between. This CDR3 region has 14 residues. The germline gives CDR1 SQVTM, CDR2 ANQGSEA. CDR3 amino acids: CSVEGTGNTGELFF. The CDR3 DNA follows: TGCAGCGTTGAAGGTACAGGGAACACCGGGGAGCTGTTTTTT.

The rearrangement uses TRBV10-3 and TRBJ2-7; TRBD2 might be the D (6 bases). This CDR3 has 15 amino acids. Trimming took off 0 bases at V and 3 bases at J, with 12 bases between the two ends. Germline V gives CDR1 ENHRY, CDR2 SYGVKD. The CDR3 loop is CAISESITSSYEQYF. In DNA form, the CDR3 reads TGTGCCATCAGTGAGTCGATTACTAGCAGCTACGAGCAGTACTTC.

CDR3 DNA sequence: TGCGCCAGCAGCAGGACTAGCGGGAGGTACGATGAGCAGTTCTTC. Its protein product is CASSRTSGRYDEQFF. The V and J genes are TRBV5-1 and TRBJ2-1; TRBD2 matches 14 bases. The CDR3 consists of 15 residues. Germline CDR1 SGHRS, CDR2 YFSETQ. J gave up 8 bases and V 4 bases, and 5 bases lay outside the gene matches.

This clone has just one count. The V call is TRBV18, the J call TRBJ1-2; D gene uncertain. V gave up 6 bases and J gave up 4 bases, with 21 bases separating them. The CDR3 is 16 amino acids. Germline lookup yields CDR1 KGHSH and CDR2 LQKENI. CDR3 sequence (DNA): TGTGCCAGCTCCCATCCCAGCGCCTTTCCCCTCTATGGCTACACCTTC. It yields the protein CASSHPSAFPLYGYTF.

This clone is a singleton in its sample. V is TRBV14 and J is TRBJ2-1; D ambiguous. Trimming took 0 bases from V and 4 from J, leaving 4 bases between them. From germline, CDR1 is SGHDN and CDR2 FVKESK. The CDR3 extends over 13 amino acids. CDR3 DNA sequence: TGTGCCAGCAGCCAAGAGGTTTACAATGAGCAGTTCTTC. It specifies CASSQEVYNEQFF.

This chain links TRBV7-9 with TRBJ1-5, with TRBD1 identical over 7 bases. Germline lookup yields CDR1 SEHNR and CDR2 FQNEAQ (reference sequence). This CDR3 is 17 amino acids long. Trimming took 2 bases from V and 1 from J; bases not matched to a gene: 8. The CDR3 spells CASSLIQGYESNQPQHF. CDR3 coding DNA: TGTGCCAGCAGCTTAATACAGGGGTACGAGAGCAATCAGCCCCAGCATTTT.